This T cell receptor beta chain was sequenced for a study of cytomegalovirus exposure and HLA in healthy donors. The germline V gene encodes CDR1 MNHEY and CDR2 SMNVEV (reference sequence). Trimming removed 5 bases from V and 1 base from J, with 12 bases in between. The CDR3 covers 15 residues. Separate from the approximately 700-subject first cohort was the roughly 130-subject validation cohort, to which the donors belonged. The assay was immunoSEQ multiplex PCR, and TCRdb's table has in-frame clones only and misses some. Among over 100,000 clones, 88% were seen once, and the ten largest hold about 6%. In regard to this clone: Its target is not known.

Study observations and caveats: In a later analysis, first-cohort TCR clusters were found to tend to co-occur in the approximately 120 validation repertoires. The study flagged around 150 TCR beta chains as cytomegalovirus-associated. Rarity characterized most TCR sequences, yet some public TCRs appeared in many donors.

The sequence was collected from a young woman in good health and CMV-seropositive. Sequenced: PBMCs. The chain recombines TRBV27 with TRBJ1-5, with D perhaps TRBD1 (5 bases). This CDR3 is CASSHQGFSNQPQHF. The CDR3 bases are TGTGCCAGCAGTCATCAGGGTTTCAGCAATCAGCCCCAGCATTTT.